This T cell receptor beta chain was captured in a study of blood T cell repertoires in COVID-19. Study-wide background: Both acute and convalescent COVID-19 samples were obtained from the United States, Italy and Spain. In each case, the material was cDNA or gDNA derived from T cells, B-cell-depleted T cells, or PBMCs.

The germline CDR1 and CDR2 sequences are MGHRA and YSYEKL. The V gene end was trimmed by 6 bases and the J gene end by 4 bases; junction bases not matched to a gene: 8. The CDR3 length is 15 residues. As originally analysed: Estimation of nucleated cell counts was performed using reference gene primer amplification. Assay: immunoSEQ multiplex PCR; the TCRdb copy retains only in-frame clones and omits some. V and J calls plus clone size are reproduced from that table; the DNA served to infer D and trimming. The sample contains about 260,000 clones, about 80% of which appear only once. The sequenced sample consisted of peripheral blood. The rearrangement uses TRBV4-1 and TRBJ2-5; 10 bases fit TRBD1. The sequence was obtained from a woman of 80 years or more with acute or convalescent COVID-19. CDR3 nucleotide sequence: TGCGCCAGCAGAAAGAGGACAGGGGGATCAGAGACCCAGTACTTC. This gives the protein CASRKRTGGSETQYF.